This TCR beta chain was captured by sequencing in a study of OX40 agonist ivuxolimab in advanced cancers. Regarding the study as a whole: Relative to CD4+ cells, CD8+ T cells on average had more expanded clones.

Data came from immunoSEQ multiplex PCR; TCRdb stores just in-frame clones and leaves some out. The sample includes approximately 82,000 clones, 85% to 90% of them seen just once. CDR1 and CDR2 (germline): SGHTA, FQGNSA. This CDR3 is built from 14 residues. V was pared by 2 bases and J by 3 bases, with 10 bases between. As to this clone: What it binds is not known.

This sequence joins TRBV7-2 and TRBJ1-1; D is unclear. This receptor was taken from an adult with an advanced solid tumor such as melanoma, head and neck, liver or kidney cancer. The sequenced sample was CD4+ or CD8+ T cells sorted from blood, obtained in a trial of the OX40 agonist ivuxolimab. The CDR3 loop is CASSLQSRDTEAFF. CDR3 bases: TGTGCCAGCAGCTTACAGTCGAGGGACACTGAAGCTTTCTTT.